This TCR beta chain stems from a study of blood T cells in healthy people across ages. Between the trimmed V and J ends, which lost 2 bases and 2 bases, there was a span of 7 bases. The length of the CDR3 is 14 residues. The germline CDR1 and CDR2 sequences are SGDLS and YYNGEE. It was with a sample-barcoded 5' primer and a J-beta primer mix that a second PCR of about 7 to 12 cycles was run. One entry per CDR3 protein results from TCRdb running MiXCR on the 5' RACE reads. The sample records over a million distinct CDR3 sequences, around 25% being singletons. This sample was shared with a second study, whose subject was T cells of mothers and their children. In that study: Each child contributed approximately 3.3 million TCR beta CDR3 reads, while each mother contributed over 8.5 million.

The source is a girl aged 2-9 years in good health. What was sequenced was blood. The chain uses TRBV9 and TRBJ2-2, with D perhaps assigned TRBD1 or TRBD2 (5 bases each). The CDR3 sequence: CASSVWDNTGELFF. CDR3 bases: TGTGCCAGCAGCGTTTGGGACAACACCGGGGAGCTGTTTTTT.